Detailed here is one TCR beta chain. Its antigen is not yet known. Nothing much larger sits one base from this clone, and base qualities are not available. The library was generated by the immunoSEQ multiplex PCR assay. For the multiplex PCR, a mixture combining 60 forward primers for TCR Vbeta segments and 13 reverse primers for TCR Jbeta segments was used. The CDR3 region of rearranged TCR beta genes was amplified from genomic DNA by a multiplex PCR assay. The Illumina HiSeq System was used to sequence the amplified TCR beta libraries as 87-base-pair reads. Processing in the source paper ran as follows. A later analysis counted approximately 74 million unique TCR beta chains across the 666 repertoires, and 9.5 million to 11 million of these chains were shared by at least two donors. Raw reads were error-corrected and collapsed into unique sequences with a nearest-neighbor algorithm that merged closely related sequences to remove PCR and sequencing errors. V, D and J gene segments were assigned by aligning CDR3 sequences to IMGT reference sequences. For a sequence to be retained, a match of at least six nucleotides to both a V gene segment and a J gene segment was required. Rearrangements were classified as productive when the CDR3 lacked stop codons and remained in frame with V and J, and all other rearrangements were classified as non-productive. CDR3 was defined according to IMGT convention as the region running from the second conserved V-encoded cysteine to the conserved J-encoded phenylalanine. The earlier analysis of some 540 of the donors excluded any sequence lacking an unambiguous match to a single V gene segment. In an earlier analysis of more than 500 of the donors, a V segment was called functional when productive rearrangements were above 56.7%, and segregating when the standard deviation between donors exceeded 5%. A statistical classification framework was built for diagnosing cytomegalovirus status from the catalog of TCR beta chain sequences. In a later analysis, TCR nucleotide sequences were compared against IMGT/GENE-DB human TR gene sequences so that V and J genes could be assigned. In a later analysis, CDR3 sequences and most-parsimonious VDJ recombination scenarios were assigned using the TCRdist pipeline. In a later analysis, each TCR beta chain was defined by its CDR3 amino acid sequence together with its V-gene family, and reads without a unique V-gene family were excluded. In a later analysis, 450 to 600 highly shared, low-generation-probability nucleotide sequences were removed to address suspected cross-contamination and a sequencing artifact. In a later analysis, a clonal expansion index was calculated for each public chain from normalized within-repertoire ranks of inferred template counts. In a later analysis, generation probabilities were computed with a VDJ recombination model fitted to out-of-frame rearrangements, and the resulting probabilities were checked against IGoR. A later analysis scored TCR-TCR, TCR-HLA and TCR-CMV co-occurrence with hypergeometric tests, applying a repertoire-size bias correction to TCR pairs. False discovery rates were estimated in a later analysis by permuting HLA or CMV assignments 20 times. In a later analysis, co-occurring TCRs were grouped with DBSCAN, and TCRdist sequence similarity was added when clustering was performed within HLA-allele-positive subsets. Repertoires with fewer than 30,000 or more than 120,000 public chains were left out of co-occurrence clustering, as were about five repertoires with anomalous nucleotide sharing. The immuneACCESS repertoire file appears here via TCRdb, limited to in-frame rearrangements. These files lack a portion of the clones; in checked studies, under half of the deficit traces to unresolved V genes, and the cause of the others is not known. V and J calls and clone size come straight from that table; D and trimming were deduced from the DNA. In all, the sample holds about 140,000 clones, and roughly 62% of those were seen once. The ten largest clones capture about 1.8% of the sample.

The cohort consisted of hundreds of healthy bone marrow donors. All cohort members were sampled while nominally healthy, although unrecorded immune exposures were likely present. The donor was CMV seronegative and was included in the group of approximately 350 seronegative cohort members. Every donor gave a peripheral blood sample, and the peripheral blood mononuclear cells from that sample were used for TCR beta sequencing. Genomic DNA was extracted from the blood cell samples with the Qiagen DNeasy Blood Extraction Kit. Looking up the germline V gene yields CDR1 SGHTA and CDR2 FQGTGA. Including cysteine and phenylalanine, the CDR3 has 13 amino acids. The only DNA kept is the CDR3, 39 bases in frame from the first base. The germline ends are 10 bases apart after V is trimmed by 8 bases and J by 3 bases. These data belong to a study of cytomegalovirus exposure and HLA in healthy donors (dated by TCRdb to about 2017). Background on the whole study: An earlier analysis of 587 of the donors reported 276 Gb of sequence data and 90 million to 120 million unique TCR beta sequences obtained from about 180 million T cells. Alongside the repertoire data, information on donor age, sex, ethnicity and CMV serostatus was compiled. The study aimed to test whether cataloging public T cell receptors could reveal signatures of past pathogen exposure. Typing coverage varied by locus: roughly 620-640 donors for A, B, C, DRB1 and DQB1; 500 to 550 for DQA1; nearly 610 for DPA1; roughly 470 for DPB1. The genetic ancestry cluster associated with self-reported Caucasian donors included roughly 84% of the 398 genotyped donors. Four or five DR-DQ haplotypes were handled as single units for association and clustering because linkage in the cohort was strong. Both class I and class II loci were covered by HLA typing, at four-digit resolution. Every discovery cohort repertoire had been produced on one sequencing platform. A later analysis re-analyzed previously published TCR beta repertoires from 660 or so donors and added high-resolution HLA genotyping to study TCR occurrence patterns. An early release that covered approximately 600 HLA-typed donors contained approximately 300 gigabases of sequencing data and tens of millions of unique TCR sequences. The study used immunosequencing to profile the T cell repertoires of 666 subjects and linked those repertoires to cytomegalovirus serostatus. Rather than using new phenotypic data, the later analysis identified candidate immune exposures from TCR beta sequences and from how often those sequences occurred across donors. To decide whether each TCR beta V gene segment behaved as functional or pseudogenic, an earlier analysis of fewer than 750 of the donors relied on high-throughput TCR beta sequencing. A separate validation cohort of roughly 110 different subjects was used in addition to the roughly 670-subject first cohort. Among under 450 genotyped donors of the cohort, an average of 235,054 unique TCR beta nucleotide sequences were sequenced per donor, about a sixth of them non-productive. A later genetic analysis used genome-wide SNP genotypes for about 55% of the 666 donors, treating that subset as a discovery cohort. The study combined high-throughput TCR immunosequencing, statistical association of individual TCRs with disease status, and machine learning to predict cytomegalovirus infection status.

Findings and caveats that apply to the study as a whole: The authors suggested that the approach could potentially be extended to other disease states and immunological phenotypes. HLA typing was unavailable for some donors at each locus, so association tests used only the typed subset. In a later analysis, HLA-associated TCR beta chains were found to be more clonally expanded and to have lower generation probabilities than equally common non-associated chains. In an earlier analysis of about 550 of the donors, most TCR beta V segments were observed in productive rearrangements about 87% or about 30% of the time, broadly matching IMGT annotations. Because counts were too low, about 18 rarely observed V segments, including chromosome 9 orphons, were excluded from the earlier analysis of 587 of the donors. Most TCR sequences were observed very rarely across donors, whereas some public TCRs were present in many individuals. According to a later analysis, most CMV-associated TCR beta chains appeared to be HLA-restricted, and the HLA associations seemed to be driven largely by CMV exposure. Specific HLA alleles were associated with around 18,000 TCR beta sequences at a false discovery rate of 0.05 in a later analysis. In a later analysis, several top co-occurrence clusters were reported to appear linked to parvovirus B19, influenza, CMV and Epstein-Barr virus. The study listed 170 or so TCR beta chains as associated with cytomegalovirus. In vitro tests confirmed that a few of the cytomegalovirus-associated TCR beta chains recognize cytomegalovirus antigens. According to a later genetic analysis, donors in an Asian-associated ancestry cluster had fewer N-insertions in productive TCRs than the roughly 670-donor mean. In a later analysis, the rate of TCR association differed among HLA loci, with DRB1 alleles having the most associated TCRs and HLA-C alleles having the fewest. Only TCR beta chains were sequenced in this cohort, and the absence of alpha or paired-chain data limited detectable features. Cytomegalovirus status was reported to be diagnosed by the classifier with high specificity and sensitivity in both the original and validation cohorts. Correlated functional status among segregating V segments might reflect linkage disequilibrium, but an unknown experimental factor could not be ruled out. V-gene and J-gene trimming of TCR beta chains was associated with a missense DCLRE1C variant in a later genetic analysis, and the association was replicated in an independent cohort. A further reported finding was that TCR beta sequences accurately predicted the HLA-A and HLA-B alleles for most subjects in the first cohort. When HLA alleles, especially DR and DQ, strongly co-occurred, TCR associations were difficult to assign to individual alleles. The sequencing pipeline was judged likely to have produced a cluster of highly shared sequence variants as a technical artifact. The 87-base-pair reads could not distinguish some IMGT-functional V segments, including TRBV6-2 and TRBV6-3, so those segments were excluded. The presence/absence analyses assumed that sequencing depth was roughly uniform across donors, and that assumption may not be true. Immune exposure information for the cohort was limited to CMV serostatus.

The sample consisted of PBMCs. The sequence links TRBV7-3 to TRBJ2-2, with the D gene too uncertain to name. The sequence derives from a male donor in good health and CMV-seronegative. The CDR3 reads CASYDLDTGELFF. The sequence in DNA is TGTGCCAGCTACGACTTGGACACCGGGGAGCTGTTTTTT.